These 8 T cell receptor beta chains were all obtained from the same sample, sequenced in a study of PD-L1 blockade in urothelial cancer. Measured with immunoSEQ multiplex PCR; TCRdb has only the in-frame clones, and not every one. The sample holds tens of thousands of clones, approximately 86% seen once. Time point denoted: peripheral blood 6 weeks after treatment start. Sample: PBMCs, taken around atezolizumab (anti-PD-L1) treatment. These receptors came from a man aged 55 to 70 with urothelial cancer.

This chain connects TRBV9 to TRBJ2-5, with 7 positions matching TRBD1. The CDR3 totals 14 residues. With 2 bases clipped from V and 1 base from J, the junction kept 2 bases outside the gene matches. The germline CDR1 and CDR2 sequences are SGDLS and YYNGEE. The CDR3 spells CASSVDRSQETQYF. In nucleotides, the CDR3 is TGTGCCAGCAGCGTGGACAGGAGCCAAGAGACCCAGTACTTC.

The genes are TRBV5-1 and TRBJ1-2, with 8 bases matching TRBD1. Germline CDR1 is SGHRS and CDR2 is YFSETQ. The junction had 12 bases not matched to a gene; V was cut back by 4 bases and J by 7 bases. There are 15 residues in the CDR3. CDR3 coding DNA: TGCGCCAGCAGCACCTTGCAGGGGGCGCAAATTGGCTACACCTTC. Its protein is CASSTLQGAQIGYTF.

Here the CDR3 reads CASSLQAIMNTEAFF. The CDR3 DNA sequence: TGTGCCAGCAGCTTACAGGCGATCATGAACACTGAAGCTTTCTTT. The genes are TRBV7-2 and TRBJ1-1; no firm D call. The V end was cut by 2 bases, the J end by 0 bases, with 10 bases between. Looked up from germline, CDR1 is SGHTA and CDR2 is FQGNSA. The CDR3 is 15 residues long.

The J gene is TRBJ2-7, the V gene TRBV7-9; 9 bases are shared with TRBD1. J was trimmed by 6 bases and V by 4 bases; bases with no gene match: 7. The CDR3 consists of 14 residues. CDR1 and CDR2 from the germline V gene are SEHNR and FQNEAQ (reference sequence). CDR3: CASSSYRGHLEQYF. Here the CDR3 DNA reads TGTGCCAGCAGCTCGTACAGGGGGCATCTCGAGCAGTACTTC.

This clone is a singleton in its sample. The chain uses TRBV7-3 and TRBJ1-2; 7 positions match TRBD1. The germline gives CDR1 SGHTA, CDR2 FQGTGA. J gave up 2 bases and V 5 bases, and 17 bases lay outside the gene matches. This CDR3 spans 18 amino acids. The CDR3 sequence: CASSTEGQGGNLNYGYTF. The CDR3 region has the DNA TGTGCCAGCAGCACAGAGGGGCAGGGGGGAAACCTAAACTATGGCTACACCTTC. Complete variable domain (other parts from reference TRBV7-3 and TRBJ1-2): GAGVSQTPSNKVTEKGKYVELRCDPISGHTALYWYRQSLGQGPEFLIYFQGTGAADDSGLPNDRFFAVRPEGSVSTLKIQRTERGDSAVYLCASSTEGQGGNLNYGYTFGSGTRLTVV.

This CDR3 reads CASSNGLAGGPYNEQFF. The CDR3 DNA follows: TGTGCCAGCAGCAATGGTCTAGCGGGGGGCCCTTACAATGAGCAGTTCTTC. The chain has TRBV21-1 and TRBJ2-1; whether TRBD2, the table's D call, matches the DNA was not checked. TRBV21-1 is a pseudogene. This CDR3 contains 17 residues.

This chain uses TRBV5-6 with TRBJ2-5; D perhaps matches TRBD1 (6 bases). Trimming cost V 4 bases and J 2 bases, with 15 bases left between them. In germline, CDR1 is SGHDT, CDR2 YYEEEE. The CDR3 runs 15 residues. The CDR3 nucleotides are TGTGCCAGCAGCGAGAATGCCGGACAGCAAGAGACCCAGTACTTC. Its translation: CASSENAGQQETQYF.

In DNA, the CDR3 is TGTGCCAGCAGCCCCTCAGGCTCTGGAAACACCATATATTTT. This encodes CASSPSGSGNTIYF. The rearrangement links TRBV7-3 to TRBJ1-3; D is ambiguous. V lost 5 bases, J lost 0 bases, and 8 bases lay in between. This CDR3 region has 14 residues. Germline CDR1 is SGHTA and CDR2 is FQGTGA.